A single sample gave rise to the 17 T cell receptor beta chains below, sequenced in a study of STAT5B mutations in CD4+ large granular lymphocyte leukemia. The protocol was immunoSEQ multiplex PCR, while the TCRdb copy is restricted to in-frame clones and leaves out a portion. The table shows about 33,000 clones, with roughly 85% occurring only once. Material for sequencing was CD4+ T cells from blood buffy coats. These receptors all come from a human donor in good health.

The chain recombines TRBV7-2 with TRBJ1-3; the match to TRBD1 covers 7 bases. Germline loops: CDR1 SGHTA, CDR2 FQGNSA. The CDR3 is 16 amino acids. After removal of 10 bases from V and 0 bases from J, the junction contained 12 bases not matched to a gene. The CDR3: CATRGGSGGSGNTIYF. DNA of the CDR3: TGTGCCACCCGAGGGGGCAGTGGGGGCTCTGGAAACACCATATATTTT.

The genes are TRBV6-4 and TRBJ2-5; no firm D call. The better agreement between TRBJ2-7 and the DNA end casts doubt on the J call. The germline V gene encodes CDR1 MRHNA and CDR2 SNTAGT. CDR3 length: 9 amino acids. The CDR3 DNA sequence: TGTGCCAAAGACTACGAGCAGTACTTC. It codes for CAKDYEQYF.

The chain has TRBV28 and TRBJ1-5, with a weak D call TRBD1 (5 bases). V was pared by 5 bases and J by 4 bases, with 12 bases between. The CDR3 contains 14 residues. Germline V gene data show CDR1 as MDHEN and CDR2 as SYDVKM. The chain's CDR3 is CASSLQAGNQPQHF. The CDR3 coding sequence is TGTGCCAGCAGTCTACAGGCTGGGAATCAGCCCCAGCATTTT.

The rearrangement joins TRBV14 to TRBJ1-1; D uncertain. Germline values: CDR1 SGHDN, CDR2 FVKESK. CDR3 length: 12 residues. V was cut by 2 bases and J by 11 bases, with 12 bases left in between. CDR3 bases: TGTGCCAGCAGCCAAAGGGCAGCCAGGGCTTTCTTT. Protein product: CASSQRAARAFF.

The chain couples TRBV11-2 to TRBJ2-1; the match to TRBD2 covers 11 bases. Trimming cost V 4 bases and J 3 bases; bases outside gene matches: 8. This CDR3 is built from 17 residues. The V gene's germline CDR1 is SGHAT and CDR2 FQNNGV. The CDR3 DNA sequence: TGTGCCAGCAGCTCAAGAGCGACTAGCGGGATCTACAATGAGCAGTTCTTC. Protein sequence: CASSSRATSGIYNEQFF. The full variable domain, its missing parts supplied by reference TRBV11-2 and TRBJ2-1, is EAGVAQSPRYKIIEKRQSVAFWCNPISGHATLYWYQQILGQGPKLLIQFQNNGVVDDSQLPKDRFSAERLKGVDSTLKIQPAKLEDSAVYLCASSSRATSGIYNEQFFGPGTRLTVL.

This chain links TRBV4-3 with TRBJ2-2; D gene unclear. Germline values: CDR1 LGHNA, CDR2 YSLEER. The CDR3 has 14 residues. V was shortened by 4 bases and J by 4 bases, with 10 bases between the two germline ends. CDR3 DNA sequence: TGCGCCAGCAGCCTTGAAGGGCGCACCGGGGAGCTGTTTTTT. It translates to CASSLEGRTGELFF.

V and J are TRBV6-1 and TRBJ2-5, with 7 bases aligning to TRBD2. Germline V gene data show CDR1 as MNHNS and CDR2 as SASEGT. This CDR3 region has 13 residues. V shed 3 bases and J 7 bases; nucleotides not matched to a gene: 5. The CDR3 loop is CASSDPGRGTQYF. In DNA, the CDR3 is TGTGCCAGCAGTGACCCAGGGAGGGGGACCCAGTACTTC.

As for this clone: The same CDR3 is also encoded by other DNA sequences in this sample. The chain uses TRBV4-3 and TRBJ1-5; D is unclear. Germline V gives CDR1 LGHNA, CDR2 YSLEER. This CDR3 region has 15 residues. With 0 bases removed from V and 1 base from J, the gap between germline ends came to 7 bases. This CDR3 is CASSQDRGSNQPQHF. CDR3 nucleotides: TGCGCCAGCAGCCAAGATCGCGGCAGCAATCAGCCCCAGCATTTT.

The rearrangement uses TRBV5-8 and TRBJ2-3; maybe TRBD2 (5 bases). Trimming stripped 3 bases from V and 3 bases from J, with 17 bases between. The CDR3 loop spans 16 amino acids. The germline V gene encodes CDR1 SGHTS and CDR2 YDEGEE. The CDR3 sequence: CASSWGEGRETDTQYF. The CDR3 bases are TGTGCCAGCAGCTGGGGTGAGGGCCGTGAGACAGATACGCAGTATTTT.

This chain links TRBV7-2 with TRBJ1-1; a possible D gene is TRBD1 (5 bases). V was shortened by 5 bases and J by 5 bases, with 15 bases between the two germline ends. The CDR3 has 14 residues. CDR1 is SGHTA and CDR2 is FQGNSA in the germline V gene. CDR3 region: CASSPREGRTEAFF. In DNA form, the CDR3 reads TGTGCCAGCAGCCCTCGGGAGGGGAGGACTGAAGCTTTCTTT.

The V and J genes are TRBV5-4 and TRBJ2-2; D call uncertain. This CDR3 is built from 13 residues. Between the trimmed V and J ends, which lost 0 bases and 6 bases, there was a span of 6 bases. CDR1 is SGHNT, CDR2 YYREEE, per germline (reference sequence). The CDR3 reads CASSLDGAGELFF. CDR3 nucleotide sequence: TGTGCCAGCAGCTTGGACGGCGCCGGGGAGCTGTTTTTT.

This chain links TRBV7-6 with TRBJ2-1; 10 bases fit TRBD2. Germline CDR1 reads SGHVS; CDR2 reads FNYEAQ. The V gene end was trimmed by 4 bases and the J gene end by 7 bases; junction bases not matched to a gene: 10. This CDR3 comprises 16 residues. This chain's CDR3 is CASSSGGLAGVNEQFF. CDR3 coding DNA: TGTGCCAGCAGCTCAGGGGGGCTAGCGGGAGTAAATGAGCAGTTCTTC.

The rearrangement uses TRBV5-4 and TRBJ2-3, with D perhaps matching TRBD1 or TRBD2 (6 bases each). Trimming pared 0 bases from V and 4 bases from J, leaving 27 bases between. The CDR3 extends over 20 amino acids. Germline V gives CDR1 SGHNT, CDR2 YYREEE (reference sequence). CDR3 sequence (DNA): TGTGCCAGCAGCTTGGCTGGGGGGCTAGCAGAGATGTGGAGCGCAGATACGCAGTATTTT. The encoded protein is CASSLAGGLAEMWSADTQYF.

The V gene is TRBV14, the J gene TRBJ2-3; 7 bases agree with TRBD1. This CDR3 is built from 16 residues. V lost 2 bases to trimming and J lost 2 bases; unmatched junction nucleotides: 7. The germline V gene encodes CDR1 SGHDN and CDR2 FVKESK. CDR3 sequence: CASSQIRDSYTDTQYF. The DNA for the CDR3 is TGTGCCAGCAGCCAAATAAGGGACAGCTACACAGATACGCAGTATTTT.

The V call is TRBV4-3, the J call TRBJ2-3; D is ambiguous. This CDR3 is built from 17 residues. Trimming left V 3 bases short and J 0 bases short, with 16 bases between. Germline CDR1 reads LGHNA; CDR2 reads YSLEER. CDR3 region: CASSQLPMKQSTDTQYF. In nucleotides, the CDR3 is TGCGCCAGCAGCCAGCTCCCCATGAAACAGAGCACAGATACGCAGTATTTT.

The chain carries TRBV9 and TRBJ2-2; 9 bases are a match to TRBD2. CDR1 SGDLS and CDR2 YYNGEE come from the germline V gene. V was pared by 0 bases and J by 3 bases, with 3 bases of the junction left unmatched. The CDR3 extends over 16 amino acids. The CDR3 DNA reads TGTGCCAGCAGCGTAGAAGGCGGGAGGGACACCGGGGAGCTGTTTTTT. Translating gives CASSVEGGRDTGELFF.

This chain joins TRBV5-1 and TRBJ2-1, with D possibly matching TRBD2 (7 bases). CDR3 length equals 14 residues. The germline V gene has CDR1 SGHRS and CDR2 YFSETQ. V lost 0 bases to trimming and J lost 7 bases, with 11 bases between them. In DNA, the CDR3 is TGCGCCAGCAGCTTGGTGGGAGGGGGAAATGAGCAGTTCTTC. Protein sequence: CASSLVGGGNEQFF. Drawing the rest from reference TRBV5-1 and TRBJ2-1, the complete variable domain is KAGVTQTPRYLIKTRGQQVTLSCSPISGHRSVSWYQQTPGQGLQFLFEYFSETQRNKGNFPGRFSGRQFSNSRSEMNVSTLELGDSALYLCASSLVGGGNEQFFGPGTRLTVL.